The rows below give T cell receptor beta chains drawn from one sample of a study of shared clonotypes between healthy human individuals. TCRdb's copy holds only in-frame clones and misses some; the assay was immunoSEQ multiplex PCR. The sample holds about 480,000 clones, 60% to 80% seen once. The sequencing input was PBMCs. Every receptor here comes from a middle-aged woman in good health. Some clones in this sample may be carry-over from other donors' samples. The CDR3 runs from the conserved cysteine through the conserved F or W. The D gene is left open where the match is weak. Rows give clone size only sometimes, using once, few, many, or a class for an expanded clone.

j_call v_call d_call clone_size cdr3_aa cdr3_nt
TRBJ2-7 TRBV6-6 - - CASRSEQVYEQYF TGTGCCAGCAGAAGCGAGCAGGTCTACGAGCAGTACTTC
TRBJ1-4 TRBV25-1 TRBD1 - CASSGTQGNEKLFF TGTGCCAGCAGCGGGACACAGGGGAATGAAAAACTGTTTTTT
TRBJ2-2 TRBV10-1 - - CASRWNTGELFF TGCGCCAGCCGTTGGAACACCGGGGAGCTGTTTTTT
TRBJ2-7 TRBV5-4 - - CASSFGVYEQYF TGTGCCAGCAGCTTCGGCGTCTACGAGCAGTACTTC
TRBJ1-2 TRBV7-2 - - CASSSRAQQGNYGYTF TGTGCCAGCAGCTCTAGGGCCCAACAGGGTAACTATGGCTACACCTTC
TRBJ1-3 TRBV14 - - CASSRLWGGTIYF TGTGCCAGCAGCCGATTATGGGGAGGCACCATATATTTT
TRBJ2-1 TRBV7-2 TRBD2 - CASSSGLAGGAEQFF TGTGCCAGCAGCTCAGGACTAGCGGGAGGTGCTGAGCAGTTCTTC
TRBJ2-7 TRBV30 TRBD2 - CAWRLRLAGHYEQYF TGTGCCTGGAGACTTCGATTAGCGGGTCACTACGAGCAGTACTTC
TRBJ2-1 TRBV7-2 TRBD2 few CASSLVRLAGRGSYNEQFF TGTGCCAGCAGCCTAGTCAGACTAGCGGGAAGGGGCTCCTACAATGAGCAGTTCTTC
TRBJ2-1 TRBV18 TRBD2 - CASSSGTSGNNEQFF TGTGCCAGCTCCTCAGGGACTAGCGGGAACAATGAGCAGTTCTTC
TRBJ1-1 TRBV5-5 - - CASSLDMGTEAFF TGTGCCAGCAGCTTAGACATGGGGACTGAAGCTTTCTTT
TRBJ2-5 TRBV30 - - CAWSVGETQYF TGTGCCTGGAGTGTAGGAGAGACCCAGTACTTC
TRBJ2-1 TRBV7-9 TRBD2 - CASSSLTSGRMNEQFF TGTGCCAGCAGCTCCCTAACTAGCGGGAGGATGAATGAGCAGTTCTTC
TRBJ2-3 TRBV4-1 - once CASSQEIGGDTDTQYF TGCGCCAGCAGCCAAGAGATTGGTGGTGATACAGATACGCAGTATTTT
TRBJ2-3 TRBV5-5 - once CASSQASQATDTQYF TGTGCCAGCAGCCAGGCGTCGCAGGCCACAGATACGCAGTATTTT
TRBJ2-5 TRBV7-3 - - CASSPGSQETQYF TGTGCCAGCAGCCCCGGGTCACAAGAGACCCAGTACTTC
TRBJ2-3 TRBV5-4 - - CATAEPNTDTQYF TGTGCCACCGCCGAACCGAACACAGATACGCAGTATTTT
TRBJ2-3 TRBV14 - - CASSQDRGGSTDTQYF TGTGCCAGCAGCCAAGATCGTGGCGGTAGCACAGATACGCAGTATTTT
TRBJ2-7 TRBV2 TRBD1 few CASSDRVYEQYF TGTGCCAGCAGCGACAGGGTGTACGAGCAGTACTTC
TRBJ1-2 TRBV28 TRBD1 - CASSYRDRGRWYGYTF TGTGCCAGCAGTTACCGGGACAGGGGGCGCTGGTATGGCTACACCTTC
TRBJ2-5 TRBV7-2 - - CASSLEALQETQYF TGTGCCAGCAGCTTAGAAGCCCTCCAAGAGACCCAGTACTTC
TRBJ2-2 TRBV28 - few CASRIGGRETGELFF TGTGCCAGCAGGATCGGGGGGCGGGAGACCGGGGAGCTGTTTTTT
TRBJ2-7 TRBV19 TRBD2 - CASSAGPSGGAYEQYF TGTGCCAGTAGTGCCGGGCCCAGCGGGGGAGCCTACGAGCAGTACTTC
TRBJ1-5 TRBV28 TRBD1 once CASSPTSGGNQPQHF TGTGCCAGCAGTCCAACCTCAGGGGGCAACCAGCCCCAGCATTTT
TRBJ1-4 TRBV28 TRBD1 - CASSQKTGGQRRLREKLFF TGTGCCAGCAGCCAAAAGACAGGGGGCCAGCGGAGACTAAGGGAAAAACTGTTTTTT
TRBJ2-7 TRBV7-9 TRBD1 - CASSLNPGTGHYEQYF TGTGCCAGCAGCCTAAACCCCGGGACAGGACACTACGAGCAGTACTTC
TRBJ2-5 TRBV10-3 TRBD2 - CAIRVTSPMQETQYF TGTGCCATCAGGGTGACTAGCCCAATGCAAGAGACCCAGTACTTC
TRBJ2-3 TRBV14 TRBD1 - CASSPILAGTGLDTQYF TGTGCCAGCAGCCCTATTCTGGCCGGGACAGGCCTTGATACGCAGTATTTT
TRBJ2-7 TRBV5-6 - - CASSLVWSSYEQYF TGTGCCAGCAGCTTGGTATGGAGCTCCTACGAGCAGTACTTC
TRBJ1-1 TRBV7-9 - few CASSSRDSLNTEAFF TGTGCCAGCAGCTCCCGGGACTCCCTGAACACTGAAGCTTTCTTT
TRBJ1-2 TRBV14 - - CASSQVRGPGGYTF TGTGCCAGCAGCCAAGTTCGGGGACCGGGTGGCTACACCTTC
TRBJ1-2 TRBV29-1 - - CSVVSQNYGYTF TGCAGCGTTGTAAGCCAGAACTATGGCTACACCTTC
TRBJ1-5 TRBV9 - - CASSAGHRINQPQHF TGTGCCAGCAGCGCAGGACATAGAATCAATCAGCCCCAGCATTTT
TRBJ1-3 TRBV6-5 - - CASSYEGSPGNTIYF TGTGCCAGCAGTTACGAAGGTTCACCTGGAAACACCATATATTTT
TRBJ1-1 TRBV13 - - CASSSVQTVAEAFF TGTGCCAGCAGCTCCGTCCAGACAGTGGCTGAAGCTTTCTTT
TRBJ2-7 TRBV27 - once CASSLRAGVPSYEQYF TGTGCCAGCAGTTTAAGGGCCGGCGTGCCCTCCTACGAGCAGTACTTC
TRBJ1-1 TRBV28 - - CASSLSWGNTEAFF TGTGCCAGCAGTTTATCTTGGGGAAACACTGAAGCTTTCTTT
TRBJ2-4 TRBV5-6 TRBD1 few CASSAATGSKNIQYF TGTGCCAGCAGCGCCGCGACAGGGTCCAAAAACATTCAGTACTTC
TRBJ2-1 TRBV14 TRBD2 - CASSLIAGGEQFF TGTGCCAGCAGCCTAATAGCGGGAGGCGAGCAGTTCTTC
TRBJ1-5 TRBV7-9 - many CASSLGDTNQPQHF TGTGCCAGCAGCTTAGGGGACACCAATCAGCCCCAGCATTTT
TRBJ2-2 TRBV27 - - CASSLSGGGPGELFF TGTGCCAGCAGTTTATCTGGGGGAGGCCCCGGGGAGCTGTTTTTT
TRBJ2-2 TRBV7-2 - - CASSVDITETGELFF TGTGCCAGCAGCGTAGACATAACGGAAACCGGGGAGCTGTTTTTT
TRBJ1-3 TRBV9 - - CASSVARGNTIYF TGTGCCAGCAGCGTTGCCCGTGGAAACACCATATATTTT
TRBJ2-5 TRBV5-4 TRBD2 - CASSGGLAGKETQYF TGTGCCAGCAGCGGGGGACTAGCGGGAAAAGAGACCCAGTACTTC
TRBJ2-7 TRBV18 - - CASSSADGSYEQYF TGTGCCAGCTCATCCGCGGACGGGTCCTACGAGCAGTACTTC
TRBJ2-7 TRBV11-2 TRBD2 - CASSLYRSSGSYEQYF TGTGCCAGCAGCTTATACCGGTCTAGCGGATCCTACGAGCAGTACTTC
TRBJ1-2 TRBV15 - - CATSRDLRQRTEGYTF TGTGCCACCAGCAGAGATCTTCGGCAGAGGACGGAGGGCTACACCTTC
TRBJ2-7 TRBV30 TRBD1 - CAWSADRGPSYEQYF TGTGCCTGGAGTGCCGACAGGGGGCCATCCTACGAGCAGTACTTC
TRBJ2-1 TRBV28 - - CASSTTGGGGGNEQFF TGTGCCAGCAGTACAACGGGAGGAGGAGGGGGCAATGAGCAGTTCTTC
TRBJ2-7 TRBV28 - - CASSPQGYTGAEQYF TGTGCCAGCAGTCCCCAAGGCTATACGGGGGCGGAGCAGTACTTC
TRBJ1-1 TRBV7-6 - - CASSLAGAAFF TGTGCCAGCAGCTTAGCGGGGGCAGCTTTCTTT
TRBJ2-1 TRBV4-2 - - CASSQVTGVPYNEQFF TGTGCCAGCAGCCAAGTAACGGGAGTGCCCTACAATGAGCAGTTCTTC
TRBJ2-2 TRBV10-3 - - CAISEFLTGELFF TGTGCCATCAGTGAGTTTCTGACCGGGGAGCTGTTTTTT
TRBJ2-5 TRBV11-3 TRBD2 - CASSPGTSGNGETQYF TGTGCCAGCAGTCCCGGGACTAGCGGGAATGGAGAGACCCAGTACTTC
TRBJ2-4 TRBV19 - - CASSIGIVDIQYF TGTGCCAGTAGTATAGGGATTGTGGACATTCAGTACTTC